This T cell receptor (beta chain) was found in a study of immune evolution from preneoplasia to lung adenocarcinoma. Sequenced by immunoSEQ multiplex PCR; TCRdb stores in-frame clones only, minus some. The repertoire holds tens of thousands of clones, with 70% to 85% as singletons. CDR1 and CDR2 from the germline V gene are MNHEY and SVGAGI. The CDR3 extends over 14 amino acids. After removal of 6 bases from V and 6 bases from J, the junction contained 7 bases not matched to a gene. The clonotype originates from a person aged 60 to 70 with lung adenocarcinoma. The V call is TRBV6-5, the J call TRBJ1-4, with 7 bases lining up with TRBD1. The sequencing input was FFPE invasive lung adenocarcinoma tissue. DNA for the CDR3: TGTGCCAGCAGCCCCCAGGGGGTGGATGAAAAACTGTTTTTT. It yields the protein CASSPQGVDEKLFF.